The next 27 T cell receptor beta chains were all read from a single sample in a study of T cell repertoires in cytomegalovirus infection. No antigens are known for them. TCRdb reanalysed the reads using MiXCR and keeps one entry per CDR3 protein. Of 800,000 to 950,000 distinct CDR3 sequences listed, around a third were seen once; the top ten hold roughly 12%. Here the sequenced sample was cultured CD8+ T cells from PBMCs, taken from culture after CMV antigen stimulation. The origin of the receptors is a human donor in good health (CMV status not recorded). Some clones in this sample may be carry-over from other donors' samples.

The table lists this clonotype with many counts. This chain connects TRBV7-2 to TRBJ2-5; TRBD1 or TRBD2 may be the D gene (5 bases each). V lost 3 bases and J 5 bases, leaving 13 bases between the germline ends. CDR3 length: 14 residues. Looked up from germline, CDR1 is SGHTA and CDR2 is FQGNSA. The chain's CDR3 is CASSFPWGGETQYF. The CDR3 region has the DNA TGTGCCAGCAGCTTCCCGTGGGGCGGGGAGACCCAGTACTTC.

CDR3 coding DNA: TGTGCCAGCAGTTACACGCGACTAGCGACTAGCACAGATACGCAGTATTTT. Translation gives CASSYTRLATSTDTQYF. The rearrangement joins TRBV6-5 to TRBJ2-3; 8 nucleotides match TRBD2. This CDR3 region has 17 residues. Germline CDR1 is MNHEY and CDR2 is SVGAGI. Germline trimming cut 2 bases from V and 0 bases from J; bases unmatched to any gene: 7.

Here the CDR3 reads CASSSGGRALTQYF. DNA for the CDR3: TGTGCCAGCAGTTCCGGGGGCCGCGCACTTACGCAGTATTTT. J is TRBJ2-3 and V is TRBV6-2 or TRBV6-3; D could derive from TRBD1 or TRBD2 (6 bases each). CDR1 MNHEY and CDR2 SVGEGT come from the germline V gene. The CDR3 contains 14 residues. V lost 4 bases to trimming and J lost 8 bases, with 16 bases between them.

As regards this clonotype: This may stem from a read error, because a much larger clone lies one nucleotide away. This chain connects TRBV7-6 to TRBJ1-4; maybe TRBD1 (5 bases). CDR1 and CDR2 (germline): SGHVS, FNYEAQ. There are 15 residues in the CDR3. The CDR3 DNA reads as TGTGTCAGCAGCTTAGCGCGGGGGGCTAATGAAAAACTGTTTTTT. It translates to CVSSLARGANEKLFF.

V is TRBV7-4 and J is TRBJ2-7; the D gene is possibly TRBD1 (6 bases). Trimming took off 5 bases at V and 9 bases at J, with 23 bases between the two ends. Germline V CDR1 and CDR2: SGHVT, SQSDAQ. The CDR3 extends over 15 amino acids. DNA of the CDR3: TGTGCCAGCAGCCTGGACAGTGCGGAGGTAGGATGGCAGTACGTC. Translation gives CASSLDSAEVGWQYV.

To note about this clonotype: This may arise from a read error, as a much more abundant clone is one base away. The J gene is TRBJ1-4, the V gene TRBV7-8; 8 nucleotides line up with TRBD1. The CDR3 is made up of 21 amino acids. From germline, CDR1 is SGHVS and CDR2 FQNEAQ. J lost 8 bases, V lost 5 bases, and 28 bases had no gene match. The CDR3 reads CASSPSLNIAGGIAPHEKLFF. The CDR3 nucleotides are TGTGCCAGCAGCCCTTCCTTAAACATCGCAGGGGGCATAGCGCCCCACGAAAAACTGTTTTTT.

This sequence joins TRBV7-6 and TRBJ1-3; no reliable D call. This CDR3 region has 15 residues. The germline V gene has CDR1 SGHVS and CDR2 FNYEAQ. The V end lost 5 bases, the J end lost 9 bases, and 20 bases lay between the germline ends. The CDR3 DNA is TGTGCCAGCAGCACTAACACGGCTAAGGGTAGCACCATATATTTT. Translation gives CASSTNTAKGSTIYF.

The V gene is TRBV4-1, the J gene TRBJ2-3; D is perhaps TRBD2 (6 bases). CDR1 is MGHRA, CDR2 YSYEKL, per germline. The V end was cut by 2 bases, the J end by 5 bases, with 11 bases between. There are 14 residues in the CDR3. CDR3 residues: CASSQPRREDTQYF. The CDR3 nucleotides read TGCGCCAGCAGCCAACCTAGGCGGGAAGATACGCAGTATTTT.

The chain is built from TRBV27 and TRBJ1-1, with 7 bases lining up with TRBD1. Germline CDR1 MNHEY, CDR2 SMNVEV (reference sequence). The CDR3 is 14 amino acids. V trimming: 5 bases; J trimming: 0 bases; junction bases outside the gene matches: 3. The CDR3 coding sequence is TGTGCCAGCAGTGGGGGACAGCTGAACACTGAAGCTTTCTTT. This sequence encodes CASSGGQLNTEAFF.

This clonotype was recorded a few times. The DNA for the CDR3 is TGCGCCAGCAGCTTGGCGGGGGGACTAGCCTACGAGCAGTACTTC. It codes for CASSLAGGLAYEQYF. This chain connects TRBV5-1 to TRBJ2-7, with TRBD2 matching 8 bases. CDR1 is SGHRS and CDR2 is YFSETQ in the germline V gene. V gave up 0 bases and J gave up 2 bases; unmatched junction bases: 4. This CDR3 contains 15 residues. Full variable domain (rest looked up from reference TRBV5-1 and TRBJ2-7): KAGVTQTPRYLIKTRGQQVTLSCSPISGHRSVSWYQQTPGQGLQFLFEYFSETQRNKGNFPGRFSGRQFSNSRSEMNVSTLELGDSALYLCASSLAGGLAYEQYFGPGTRLTVT.

This clonotype has at least ten counts. The chain couples TRBV19 to TRBJ1-1; no reliable D call. Trimming stripped 4 bases from V and 8 bases from J, with 8 bases between. This CDR3 spans 11 amino acids. In germline, CDR1 is LNHDA, CDR2 SQIVND (reference sequence). CDR3 sequence: CASSTKLEAFF. Written as DNA, the CDR3 is TGTGCCAGTAGTACGAAACTCGAAGCTTTCTTT. Full variable domain (rest looked up from reference TRBV19 and TRBJ1-1): DGGITQSPKYLFRKEGQNVTLSCEQNLNHDAMYWYRQDPGQGLRLIYYSQIVNDFQKGDIAEGYSVSREKKESFPLTVTSAQKNPTAFYLCASSTKLEAFFGQGTRLTVV.

This clonotype appeared many times. V is TRBV12-3 or TRBV12-4 and J is TRBJ1-1; the D gene is possibly TRBD1 (6 bases). The CDR3 contains 14 residues. The ends were cut back, 7 bases at V and 3 bases at J, with 15 bases in the middle. CDR3 residues: CASTQQGLHTEAFF. The CDR3 DNA follows: TGTGCCAGCACACAGCAGGGGCTGCACACTGAAGCTTTCTTT.

This clonotype came up many times. V gene TRBV7-2 combines with J gene TRBJ2-1; 9 nucleotides align to TRBD2. Germline V CDR1 and CDR2: SGHTA, FQGNSA. The V and J ends lost 2 bases and 15 bases, in that order; junction bases with no gene match: 11. CDR3 size: 14 residues. CDR3 nucleotides: TGTGCCAGCAGCTTAACTCTGGCTAGCGGGGAACCGTTCTTC. Its protein is CASSLTLASGEPFF.

In this sample, this clonotype turned up a few times. This chain uses TRBV2 with TRBJ2-6; D may be TRBD1 (6 bases). Germline V gene data show CDR1 as SNHLY and CDR2 as FYNNEI. With 5 bases removed from V and 0 bases from J, the gap between germline ends came to 11 bases. This CDR3 comprises 16 residues. CDR3 amino acids: CASSSGHDSGANVLTF. The CDR3 DNA reads TGTGCCAGCAGTTCGGGACACGACTCTGGGGCCAACGTCCTGACTTTC.

This clonotype was counted between two and nine times. The CDR3 DNA is TGCGCCAGCAGCCAAGAAGGCGCAACCTACGAGCAGTACTTC. Its protein is CASSQEGATYEQYF. The V call is TRBV4-1, the J call TRBJ2-7; no reliable D call. The germline CDR1 and CDR2 sequences are MGHRA and YSYEKL. V shed 0 bases and J shed 2 bases, with 8 bases lying between them. The CDR3 has 14 residues.

This clonotype was counted a few times. The chain links TRBV6-2 or TRBV6-3 to TRBJ2-5; 10 bases are a match to TRBD2. The CDR3 loop spans 14 amino acids. With V trimmed by 7 bases and J by 5 bases, 7 bases remained unmatched. From germline, CDR1 is MNHEY and CDR2 SVGEGT. The CDR3 loop is CASTPGLARETQYF. The CDR3 nucleotides are TGTGCCAGCACCCCGGGACTAGCGAGGGAGACCCAGTACTTC.

This clonotype has more than one count but fewer than ten. The chain employs TRBV5-6 and TRBJ1-6; D is unclear. Germline V gives CDR1 SGHDT, CDR2 YYEEEE. V lost 0 bases to trimming and J lost 1 base, with 5 bases between them. There are 15 residues in the CDR3. The CDR3 is CASSLDLSYNSPLHF. The CDR3 bases are TGTGCCAGCAGCTTGGACTTGTCCTATAATTCACCCCTCCACTTT.

This clonotype was seen a handful of times. The genes are TRBV24-1 and TRBJ2-1; D not resolved. The CDR3 contains 14 residues. With 1 base removed from V and 11 bases from J, the gap between germline ends came to 14 bases. From germline, CDR1 is KGHDR and CDR2 SFDVKD. DNA for the CDR3: TGTGCCACCAGTGATTTCCGCGGAGCCGGTAAGCAGTTCTTC. This encodes CATSDFRGAGKQFF.

Many counts were recorded for this clonotype. The junction and the germline gene differ at one end; a read error may be behind it. The chain links TRBV7-8 to TRBJ2-1; a weak D match, TRBD1 (5 bases). Germline CDR1 SGHVS, CDR2 FQNEAQ. The CDR3 sequence is 12 residues long. The CDR3 DNA is TGTGCCAGCAACTTAGGGGCCAATGAGCAGTTCTTC. Residues: CASNLGANEQFF.

This clonotype came up a few times. The rearrangement uses TRBV6-1 and TRBJ1-5; no reliable D call. Germline V lookup: CDR1 MNHNS, CDR2 SASEGT. Trimming shortened V by 0 bases and J by 4 bases, and 13 bases separated the two germline ends. This CDR3 has 16 residues. The CDR3 region is CASSEAPRADNQPQHF. CDR3 bases: TGTGCCAGCAGTGAAGCTCCGAGGGCAGATAATCAGCCCCAGCATTTT.

This clonotype was found a few times. This chain uses TRBV6-5 with TRBJ2-5; 11 bases are a match to TRBD1. The CDR3 covers 16 residues. Per germline, CDR1 MNHEY and CDR2 SVGAGI. V lost 2 bases and J lost 4; bases outside the gene matches: 6. CDR3 amino acids: CASSYPRTGGIETQYF. The CDR3 bases are TGTGCCAGCAGTTACCCCCGGACAGGGGGCATAGAGACCCAGTACTTC.

CDR3 amino acids: CASSFTDSRYNEQFF. In DNA form, the CDR3 reads TGTGCCAGCAGCTTTACGGACAGTCGCTACAATGAGCAGTTCTTC. The chain carries TRBV5-4 and TRBJ2-1, with a possible D match to TRBD1 (6 bases). The V end lost 2 bases, the J end lost 3 bases, and 12 bases lay between the germline ends. Germline V gives CDR1 SGHNT, CDR2 YYREEE (reference sequence). CDR3 size: 15 residues.

Note on this clonotype: Relative to the germline gene, one junction end is altered; a read error may explain this. The V and J genes are TRBV7-9 and TRBJ1-5, with a tentative D call TRBD1 (5 bases). CDR1 and CDR2 (germline): SEHNR, FQNEAQ (reference sequence). The CDR3 contains 15 residues. CDR3 nucleotide sequence: TGTGCCAGCAGCCCGGGGGGGGGTGGCAATCAGCCCCGGCATTTT. Its translation: CASSPGGGGNQPRHF.

There are many counts of this clonotype. The chain combines TRBV7-2 with TRBJ2-1, with 7 bases identical to TRBD1. The junction had 3 bases not matched to a gene; V was cut back by 5 bases and J by 5 bases. The CDR3 is made up of 13 amino acids. Germline CDR1 reads SGHTA; CDR2 reads FQGNSA. The CDR3 region has the DNA TGTGCCAGCAGCCCCCAGGGGGACAATGAGCAGTTCTTC. This gives the protein CASSPQGDNEQFF.

This clonotype was observed a few times. This sequence joins TRBV7-9 and TRBJ2-3, with 8 positions matching TRBD1. The CDR3 consists of 18 residues. The J segment lost 2 bases and the V segment lost 3 bases, leaving 13 bases of the junction unmatched. Germline V lookup: CDR1 SEHNR, CDR2 FQNEAQ (reference sequence). In nucleotides, the CDR3 is TGTGCCAGCAGCTTCACAGCCAGGACAGGGAAAACCACAGATACGCAGTATTTT. Protein product: CASSFTARTGKTTDTQYF.

V usage is TRBV7-2 and J usage is TRBJ2-1, with D uncertain. Germline V lookup: CDR1 SGHTA, CDR2 FQGNSA. Trimming removed 5 bases from V and 7 bases from J, with 9 bases in between. CDR3 length: 12 residues. The CDR3 protein is CASSERRNEQFF. For the CDR3, the DNA is TGTGCCAGCAGCGAGCGAAGGAATGAGCAGTTCTTC.

This clonotype has a count of ten or more. DNA for the CDR3: TGTGCCAGCAGTTGGTTGGGATCCTACAATGAGCAGTTCTTC. As protein: CASSWLGSYNEQFF. The gene calls are TRBV12-3 or TRBV12-4 and TRBJ2-1, with no clear D. V lost 4 bases, J lost 1 base, and 8 bases lay in between. CDR3 length: 14 amino acids.